This T cell receptor beta chain was retrieved from a study of T cell repertoires in cytomegalovirus infection. Study overall: CMV infection plus the matching HLA type was flagged by public TCR beta signatures.

One entry per CDR3 protein results from TCRdb running MiXCR on the reads. The sample shows 680,000 or so distinct CDR3 sequences, about 40% of them seen only once. Germline loops: CDR1 MDHEN, CDR2 SYDVKM. The CDR3 has 14 residues. Trimming removed 4 bases at V and 0 bases at J, with 9 bases between. Study-level results: The study found HLA-C-restricted CMV-specific TCR beta clonotypes dominating the ex vivo response. Cumulative frequency (of public TCR beta family members) identified carriers of CMV plus the relevant HLA.

With respect to this clonotype: The antigen is undetermined.

Material for sequencing was PBMCs. This TCR was recovered from a human donor in good health (CMV status not recorded). Some clones in this sample may be carry-over from other donors' samples. This sequence joins TRBV28 and TRBJ1-2; D call uncertain. In nucleotides, the CDR3 is TGTGCCAGCAGTTCCTTAAACACTAACTATGGCTACACCTTC. This sequence encodes CASSSLNTNYGYTF.